This note documents a single T cell receptor beta chain sequence. Its antigen is not known. The record originates from a study of T cell responses to AZD1222 COVID-19 vaccine. Study overall: Analyses pooled second doses at about 4 or about 12 weeks.

This CDR3 is built from 16 residues. The V gene end was trimmed by 4 bases and the J gene end by 8 bases; junction bases not matched to a gene: 8. CDR1 SGHTA and CDR2 FQGNSA come from the germline V gene. Data came from immunoSEQ multiplex PCR; TCRdb stores just in-frame clones and leaves some out. The repertoire holds 120,000 or so clones, with around 84% as singletons. Study results and limitations: No day 14 peak samples; only post-peak repertoires were characterized. Donors in the cohort were predominantly white British and more often female, and clonal diversity was possibly underestimated. Two AZD1222 doses significantly raised spike-specific TCR breadth and depth over controls.

The chain combines TRBV7-2 with TRBJ1-6; 10 nucleotides line up with TRBD1. This TCR came from an adult in good health. This specimen was peripheral blood, taken on day 0 of AZD1222 vaccination. Here the CDR3 reads CASSSRDRGPHSPLHF. The DNA for the CDR3 is TGTGCCAGCAGCTCCCGGGACAGGGGACCCCATTCACCCCTCCACTTT.